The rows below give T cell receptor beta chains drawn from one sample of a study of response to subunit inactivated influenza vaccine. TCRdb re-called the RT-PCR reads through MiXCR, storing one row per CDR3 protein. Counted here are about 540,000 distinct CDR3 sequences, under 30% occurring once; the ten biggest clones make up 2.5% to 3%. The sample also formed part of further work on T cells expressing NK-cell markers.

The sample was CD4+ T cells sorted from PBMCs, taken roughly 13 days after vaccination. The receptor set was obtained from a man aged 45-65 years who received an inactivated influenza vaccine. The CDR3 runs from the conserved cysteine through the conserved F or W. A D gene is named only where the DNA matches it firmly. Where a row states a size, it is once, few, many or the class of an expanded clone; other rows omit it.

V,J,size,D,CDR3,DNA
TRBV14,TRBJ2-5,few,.,CASSQEVGRETQYF,TGTGCCAGCAGCCAAGAAGTAGGGAGGGAGACCCAGTACTTC
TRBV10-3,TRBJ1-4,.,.,CAISDPGRNEKLFF,TGTGCCATCAGTGACCCTGGGCGAAATGAAAAACTGTTTTTT
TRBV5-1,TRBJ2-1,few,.,CASSLQVGNEQFF,TGCGCCAGCAGCCTCCAAGTAGGGAATGAGCAGTTCTTC
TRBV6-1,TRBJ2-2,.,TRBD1,CASSLGQGESSNTGELFF,TGTGCCAGCAGCCTTGGGCAGGGGGAGTCCTCGAACACCGGGGAGCTGTTTTTT
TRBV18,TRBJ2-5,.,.,CASSPAREETQYF,TGTGCCAGCTCACCAGCAAGGGAAGAGACCCAGTACTTC
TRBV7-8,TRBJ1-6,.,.,CASSPWVGRDNSPLHF,TGTGCCAGCAGCCCCTGGGTGGGGCGGGATAATTCACCCCTCCACTTT
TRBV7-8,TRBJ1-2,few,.,CASSLVAGINYGYTF,TGTGCCAGCAGCTTAGTCGCAGGAATTAACTATGGCTACACCTTC
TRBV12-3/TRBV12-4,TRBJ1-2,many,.,CASSFDRNYGYTF,TGTGCCAGCAGTTTTGACAGGAACTATGGCTACACCTTC
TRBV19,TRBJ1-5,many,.,CATRRHPQPQHF,TGTGCCACCCGCCGACATCCACAGCCCCAGCATTTT
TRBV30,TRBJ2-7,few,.,CAWNQRGSYEQYF,TGTGCCTGGAACCAAAGGGGGTCCTACGAGCAGTACTTC
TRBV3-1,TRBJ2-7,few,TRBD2,CASSQGLAGVEQYF,TGTGCCAGCAGCCAAGGACTAGCGGGAGTGGAGCAGTACTTC
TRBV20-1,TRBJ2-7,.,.,CSALHPWDEQYF,TGCAGTGCGCTACACCCTTGGGACGAGCAGTACTTC
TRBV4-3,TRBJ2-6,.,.,CASSLQDSGANVLTF,TGCGCCAGCAGCCTACAGGACTCTGGGGCCAACGTCCTGACTTTC
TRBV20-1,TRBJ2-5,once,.,CSANRQARETQYF,TGCAGTGCTAATAGGCAGGCGAGGGAGACCCAGTACTTC
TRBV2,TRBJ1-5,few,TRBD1,CASSAQGAVNQPQHF,TGTGCCAGCAGTGCTCAGGGGGCGGTCAATCAGCCCCAGCATTTT
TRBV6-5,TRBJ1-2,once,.,CASSLGVGGIYGYTF,TGTGCCAGCAGTTTGGGTGTCGGAGGAATCTATGGCTACACCTTC
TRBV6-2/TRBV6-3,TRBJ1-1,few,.,CASSQSGFTEAFF,TGTGCCAGCAGTCAATCAGGGTTCACTGAAGCTTTCTTT
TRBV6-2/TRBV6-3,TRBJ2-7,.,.,CASTRTGGHEQYF,TGTGCCAGCACTCGCACAGGAGGCCACGAGCAGTACTTC
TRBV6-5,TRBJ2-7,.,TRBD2,CASSSSGRLAGSTYEQYF,TGTGCCAGCAGTTCCTCCGGGAGACTAGCGGGGTCAACCTACGAGCAGTACTTC
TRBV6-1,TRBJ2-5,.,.,CASRPPLAFQETQYF,TGTGCCAGCAGACCCCCTCTAGCGTTCCAAGAGACCCAGTACTTC
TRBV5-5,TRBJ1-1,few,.,CASSLVAGAGTEAFF,TGTGCCAGCAGCTTGGTGGCAGGGGCCGGCACTGAAGCTTTCTTT
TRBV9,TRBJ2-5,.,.,CASSVDTRRRETQYF,TGTGCCAGCAGCGTAGACACCCGGAGAAGAGAGACCCAGTACTTC
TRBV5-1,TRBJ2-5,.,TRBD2,CASSGSGTSVRETQYF,TGCGCCAGCAGCGGGTCCGGGACTAGCGTCAGAGAGACCCAGTACTTC
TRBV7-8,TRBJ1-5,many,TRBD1,CASSPRFTQGPGNQPQHF,TGTGCCAGCAGCCCTCGATTTACACAGGGGCCGGGCAATCAGCCCCAGCATTTT
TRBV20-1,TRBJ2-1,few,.,CSASDYPSDEQFF,TGCAGTGCTAGTGATTATCCCTCGGATGAGCAGTTCTTC
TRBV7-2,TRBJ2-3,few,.,CASSLLHGGTQYF,TGTGCCAGCAGCTTACTCCACGGGGGTACGCAGTATTTT
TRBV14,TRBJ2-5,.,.,CASSKTGQETQYF,TGTGCCAGCAGTAAGACAGGACAAGAGACCCAGTACTTC
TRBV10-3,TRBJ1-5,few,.,CAISGGGGRRGSNQPQHF,TGTGCCATCAGTGGTGGGGGTGGAAGAAGGGGTAGCAATCAGCCCCAGCATTTT
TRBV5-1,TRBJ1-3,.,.,CASSLGQGHSGNTIYF,TGCGCCAGCAGCTTGGGGCAGGGACACTCTGGAAACACCATATATTTT
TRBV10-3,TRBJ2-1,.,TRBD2,CAISGSPGPRGNYNEQFF,TGTGCCATCAGTGGTTCCCCCGGTCCGCGGGGGAATTACAATGAGCAGTTCTTC
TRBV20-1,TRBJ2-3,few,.,CSARNAGPGTDTQYF,TGCAGTGCTAGGAACGCAGGCCCCGGGACAGATACGCAGTATTTT
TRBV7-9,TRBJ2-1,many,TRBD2,CASSLEGLAYNEQFF,TGTGCCAGCAGCTTAGAGGGACTAGCATACAATGAGCAGTTCTTC
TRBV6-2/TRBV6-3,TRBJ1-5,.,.,CASSYLARGQPQHF,TGTGCCAGCAGTTACTTGGCGCGGGGTCAGCCCCAGCATTTT
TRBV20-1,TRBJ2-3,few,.,CSAGSSVSTDTQYF,TGCAGTGCTGGCTCTAGCGTAAGCACAGATACGCAGTATTTT
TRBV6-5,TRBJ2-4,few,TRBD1,CASSYSNRGLGKNIQYF,TGTGCCAGCAGTTACTCGAACAGGGGCTTAGGCAAAAACATTCAGTACTTC
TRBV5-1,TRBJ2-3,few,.,CASSLAGKRADTQYF,TGCGCCAGCAGCTTAGCAGGGAAACGGGCAGATACGCAGTATTTT
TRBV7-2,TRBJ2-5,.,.,CASSFLRDRGETQYF,TGTGCCAGCAGCTTTCTGCGGGACCGCGGGGAGACCCAGTACTTC
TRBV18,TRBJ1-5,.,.,CVSSPGESNQPQHF,TGTGTCAGCTCACCTGGGGAGAGCAATCAGCCCCAGCATTTT
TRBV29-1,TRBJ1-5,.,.,CSVASVNQPQHF,TGCAGCGTTGCGTCGGTAAATCAGCCCCAGCATTTT
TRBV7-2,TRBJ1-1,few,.,CASSLAWGLAEAFF,TGTGCCAGCAGCTTAGCGTGGGGGTTGGCTGAAGCTTTCTTT
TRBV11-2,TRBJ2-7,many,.,CASSLDRDEQYF,TGTGCCAGCAGCTTAGATCGCGACGAGCAGTACTTC
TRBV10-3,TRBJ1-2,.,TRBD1,CAISEAEQGSYGYTF,TGTGCCATCAGTGAGGCGGAACAGGGGTCCTATGGCTACACCTTC